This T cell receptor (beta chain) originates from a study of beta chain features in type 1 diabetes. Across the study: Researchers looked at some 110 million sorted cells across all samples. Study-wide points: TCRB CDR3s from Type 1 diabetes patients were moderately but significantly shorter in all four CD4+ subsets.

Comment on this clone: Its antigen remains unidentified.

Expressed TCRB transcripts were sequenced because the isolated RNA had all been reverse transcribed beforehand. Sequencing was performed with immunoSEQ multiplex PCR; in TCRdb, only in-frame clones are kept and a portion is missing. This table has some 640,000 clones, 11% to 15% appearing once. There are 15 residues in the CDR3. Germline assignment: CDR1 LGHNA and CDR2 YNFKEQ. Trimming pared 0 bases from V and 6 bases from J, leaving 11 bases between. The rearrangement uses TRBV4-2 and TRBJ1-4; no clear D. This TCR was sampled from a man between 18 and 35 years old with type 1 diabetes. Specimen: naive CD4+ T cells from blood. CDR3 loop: CASSQDGELDEKLFF. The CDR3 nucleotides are TGTGCCAGCAGCCAAGACGGGGAATTGGATGAAAAACTGTTTTTT.